This TCR beta chain was identified during a study of cytomegalovirus exposure and HLA in healthy donors. Study-level information: Findings of an earlier analysis included roughly 120 million unique TCR beta sequences from 180 million or so T cells.

Primers included in the PCR were 60 Vbeta and 13 Jbeta primers. Method: immunoSEQ multiplex PCR; TCRdb's copy keeps in-frame clones and lacks some. Among roughly 130,000 clones listed, roughly 74% were seen once. Comments on this clone: What it binds is unknown.

Overall study findings and caveats: V- and J-gene trimming of TCR beta was linked (in a later analysis) to a missense DCLRE1C variant. Rarity held for most TCR sequences, but there were some public TCRs that occurred in many donors. Reported performance of the classifier showed diagnosis of cytomegalovirus status with high specificity and sensitivity.

Trimming took 1 base from V and 3 from J, leaving 10 bases between them. Germline values: CDR1 SGDLS, CDR2 YYNGEE. The length of the CDR3 is 14 residues. This TCR came from a woman in her forties or fifties in good health and CMV-seropositive. Input material: PBMCs. The chain carries TRBV9 and TRBJ2-5; unclear D gene. The CDR3 is CASSVSTLEETQYF. In DNA, the CDR3 is TGTGCCAGCAGCGTATCGACTCTAGAAGAGACCCAGTACTTC.